Reported below is one TCR beta chain. The antigen is undetermined. Stated time point: 266 days after commencement of treatment, after nivolumab therapy. The treatment is: AdE1-LMPpoly-expanded autologous EBV-specific T-cell therapy followed by anti-PD-1 nivolumab. The CDR3 extends over 14 amino acids. The V gene lost 5 bases and the J gene lost 4 bases, with 9 bases spanning the gap. Germline CDR1 is MNHEY and CDR2 is SMNVEV (reference sequence). Profiling relied on immunoSEQ multiplex PCR, and the TCRdb table lists in-frame clones only, not all of them. The profile shows around 19,000 clones, around 84% of them singletons. This record belongs to a study of EBV T-cell therapy then PD-1 blockade in nasopharyngeal carcinoma.

This chain joins TRBV27 and TRBJ1-6; D not resolved. The TCR comes from a man aged 40-49 years with nasopharyngeal carcinoma. Source: CD8+ T cells from blood, taken around day 300 from a patient whose treatment included autologous EBV-specific T cells and nivolumab. CDR3 nucleotides: TGTGCCAGCAGTCCCTTCCAGTATAATTCACCCCTCCACTTT. Its translation is CASSPFQYNSPLHF.